This T cell receptor (beta chain) stems from a study of T cells in Graves' hyperthyroidism and ophthalmopathy. Overall study findings and caveats: The model forecast ophthalmopathy, anticipating it by a median about 7 months before onset. Most thyroid-expanded clonotypes above 0.001 were also found in blood.

RNA transcripts yielded amplified TCR beta CDR3 regions. The HTBI primer set served for first-round RT-PCR of the TCR CDR3. TCRdb re-analysed the multiplex PCR reads in MiXCR, keeping a single row per CDR3 protein. The data hold nearly 600,000 distinct CDR3 sequences, with about 15% observed a single time. This clonotype has ten or more counts. Its antigen is currently unknown. Sample collection date corresponds to first hyperthyroidism diagnosis, prior to any ophthalmopathy symptoms. Fresh peripheral blood, under 13 ml, was the source of the PBMCs. Trimming took off 3 bases at V and 4 bases at J, with 12 bases between the two ends. This CDR3 region has 14 residues.

The chain joins TRBV12-3 or TRBV12-4 to TRBJ1-2; the D is unclear. The sample comprised blood. The clonotype originates from a woman in her twenties or thirties with Graves' hyperthyroidism that later progressed to Graves' ophthalmopathy. CDR3 bases: TGTGCCAGCAGTTTCGGCCTTGCTATCTATGGCTACACCTTC. Translated, it gives CASSFGLAIYGYTF.